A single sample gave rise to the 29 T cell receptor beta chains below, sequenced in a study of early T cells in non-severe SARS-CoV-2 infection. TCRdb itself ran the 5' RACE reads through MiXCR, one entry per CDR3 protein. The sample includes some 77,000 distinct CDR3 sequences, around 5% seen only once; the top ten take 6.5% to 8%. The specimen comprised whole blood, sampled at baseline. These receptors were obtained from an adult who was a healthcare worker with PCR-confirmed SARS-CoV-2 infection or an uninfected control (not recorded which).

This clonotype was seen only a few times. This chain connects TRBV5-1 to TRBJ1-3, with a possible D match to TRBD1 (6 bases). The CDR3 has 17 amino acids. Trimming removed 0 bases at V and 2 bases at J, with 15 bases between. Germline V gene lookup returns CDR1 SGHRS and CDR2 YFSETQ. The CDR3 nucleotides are TGCGCCAGCAGCTTGGATTGGGGGGCCACCGCTGGAAACACCATATATTTT. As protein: CASSLDWGATAGNTIYF. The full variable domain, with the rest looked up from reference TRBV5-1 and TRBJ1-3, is KAGVTQTPRYLIKTRGQQVTLSCSPISGHRSVSWYQQTPGQGLQFLFEYFSETQRNKGNFPGRFSGRQFSNSRSEMNVSTLELGDSALYLCASSLDWGATAGNTIYFGEGSWLTVV.

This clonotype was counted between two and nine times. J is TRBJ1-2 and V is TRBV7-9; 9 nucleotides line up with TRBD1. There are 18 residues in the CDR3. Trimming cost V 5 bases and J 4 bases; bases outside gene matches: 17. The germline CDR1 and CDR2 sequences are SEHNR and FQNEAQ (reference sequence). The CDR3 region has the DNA TGTGCCAGCAGCCCTGGCCGGGACAGGGTAGAGAAGACCTATGGCTACACCTTC. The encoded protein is CASSPGRDRVEKTYGYTF.

The CDR3 sequence: CASSPPGLAGAYYEQYF. The DNA for the CDR3 is TGTGCCAGCTCACCACCGGGACTAGCAGGCGCCTACTACGAGCAGTACTTC. This chain uses TRBV18 with TRBJ2-7, with TRBD2 matching over 9 bases. Germline CDR1 is KGHSH and CDR2 is LQKENI. There are 17 residues in the CDR3. V was clipped by 0 bases and J by 3 bases; unmatched bases: 9.

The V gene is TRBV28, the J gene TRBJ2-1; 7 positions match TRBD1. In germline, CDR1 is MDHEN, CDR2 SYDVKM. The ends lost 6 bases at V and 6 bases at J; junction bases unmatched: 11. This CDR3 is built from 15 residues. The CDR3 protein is CASSSTRTGPNEQFF. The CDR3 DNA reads TGTGCCAGCAGCTCAACCAGGACAGGCCCCAATGAGCAGTTCTTC.

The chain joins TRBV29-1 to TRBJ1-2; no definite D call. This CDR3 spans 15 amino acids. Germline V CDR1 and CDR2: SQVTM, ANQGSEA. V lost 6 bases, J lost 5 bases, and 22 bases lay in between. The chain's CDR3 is CSVDGPIQDGYGYTF. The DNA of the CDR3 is TGCAGCGTAGACGGGCCCATACAAGATGGGTATGGCTACACCTTC.

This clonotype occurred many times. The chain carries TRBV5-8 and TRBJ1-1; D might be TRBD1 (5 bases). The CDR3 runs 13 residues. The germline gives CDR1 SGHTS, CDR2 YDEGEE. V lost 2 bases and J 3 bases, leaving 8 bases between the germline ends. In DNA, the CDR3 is TGTGCCAGCAGCTTTATAGGGGACACTGAAGCTTTCTTT. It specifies CASSFIGDTEAFF.

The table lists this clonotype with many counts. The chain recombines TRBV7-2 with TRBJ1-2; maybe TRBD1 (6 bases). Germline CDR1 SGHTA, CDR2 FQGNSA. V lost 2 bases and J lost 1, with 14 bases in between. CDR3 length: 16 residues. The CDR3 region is CASSLYRTDLNYGYTF. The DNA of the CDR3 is TGTGCCAGCAGCTTATATAGGACAGACCTTAACTATGGCTACACCTTC.

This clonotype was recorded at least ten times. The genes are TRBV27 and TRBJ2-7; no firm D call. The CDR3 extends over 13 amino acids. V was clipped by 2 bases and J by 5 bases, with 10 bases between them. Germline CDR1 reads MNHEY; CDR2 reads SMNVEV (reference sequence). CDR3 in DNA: TGTGCCAGCAGTTTAAACCCCTGGAACGAGCAGTACTTC. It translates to CASSLNPWNEQYF.

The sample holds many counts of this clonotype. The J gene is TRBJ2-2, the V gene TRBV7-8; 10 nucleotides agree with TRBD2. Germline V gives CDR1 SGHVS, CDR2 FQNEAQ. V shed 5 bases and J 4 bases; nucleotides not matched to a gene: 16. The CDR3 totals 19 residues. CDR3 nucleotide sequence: TGTGCCAGCAGCCCAAAAATGACTAGCGGGTTGAGGGGCACCGGGGAGCTGTTTTTT. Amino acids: CASSPKMTSGLRGTGELFF.

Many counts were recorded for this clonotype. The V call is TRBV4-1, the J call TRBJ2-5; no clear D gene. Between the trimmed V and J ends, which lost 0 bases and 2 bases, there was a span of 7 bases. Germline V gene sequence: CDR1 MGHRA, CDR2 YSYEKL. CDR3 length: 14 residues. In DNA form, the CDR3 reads TGCGCCAGCAGCCAAGATTATTCACAAGAGACCCAGTACTTC. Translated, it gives CASSQDYSQETQYF.

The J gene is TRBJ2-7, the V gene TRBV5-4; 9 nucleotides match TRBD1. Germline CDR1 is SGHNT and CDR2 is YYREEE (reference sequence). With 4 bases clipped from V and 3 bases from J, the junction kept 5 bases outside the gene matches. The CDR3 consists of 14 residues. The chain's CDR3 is CASSGTTGGYEQYF. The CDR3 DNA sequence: TGTGCCAGCAGCGGAACGACAGGGGGCTACGAGCAGTACTTC.

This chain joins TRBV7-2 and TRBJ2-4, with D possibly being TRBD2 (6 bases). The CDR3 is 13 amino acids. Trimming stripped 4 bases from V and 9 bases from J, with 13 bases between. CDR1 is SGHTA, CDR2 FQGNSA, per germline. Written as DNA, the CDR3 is TGTGCCAGCAGCTCTCCGAGTAGCGGCATTCAGTACTTC. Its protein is CASSSPSSGIQYF.

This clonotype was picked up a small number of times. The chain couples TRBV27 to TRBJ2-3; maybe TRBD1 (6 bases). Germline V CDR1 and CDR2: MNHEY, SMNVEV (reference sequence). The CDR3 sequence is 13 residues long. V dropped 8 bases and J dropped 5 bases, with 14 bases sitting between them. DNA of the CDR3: TGTGCCAGCCGGGACATCGCAATAGATACGCAGTATTTT. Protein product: CASRDIAIDTQYF.

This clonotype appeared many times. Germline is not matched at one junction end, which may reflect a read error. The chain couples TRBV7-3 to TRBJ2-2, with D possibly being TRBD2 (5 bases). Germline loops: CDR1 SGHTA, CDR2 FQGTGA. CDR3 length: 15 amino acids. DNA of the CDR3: TGTGCCAGCAGCGTAACGTCTAGCTACACCGGGGAGCTGTTTTTT. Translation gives CASSVTSSYTGELFF.

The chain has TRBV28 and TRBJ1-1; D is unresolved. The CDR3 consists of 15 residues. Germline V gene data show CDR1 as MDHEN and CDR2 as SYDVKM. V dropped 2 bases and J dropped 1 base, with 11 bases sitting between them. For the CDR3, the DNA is TGTGCCAGCAGTTTACCCGCTCACAGGAACACTGAAGCTTTCTTT. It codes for CASSLPAHRNTEAFF. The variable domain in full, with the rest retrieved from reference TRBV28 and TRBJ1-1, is DVKVTQSSRYLVKRTGEKVFLECVQDMDHENMFWYRQDPGLGLRLIYFSYDVKMKEKGDIPEGYSVSREKKERFSLILESASTNQTSMYLCASSLPAHRNTEAFFGQGTRLTVV.

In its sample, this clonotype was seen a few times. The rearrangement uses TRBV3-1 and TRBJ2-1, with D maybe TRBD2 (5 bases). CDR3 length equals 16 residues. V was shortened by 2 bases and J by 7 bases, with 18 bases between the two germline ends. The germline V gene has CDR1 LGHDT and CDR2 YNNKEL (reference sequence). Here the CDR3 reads CASSQFETTTRNEQFF. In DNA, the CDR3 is TGTGCCAGCAGCCAATTTGAGACTACCACTAGGAATGAGCAGTTCTTC.

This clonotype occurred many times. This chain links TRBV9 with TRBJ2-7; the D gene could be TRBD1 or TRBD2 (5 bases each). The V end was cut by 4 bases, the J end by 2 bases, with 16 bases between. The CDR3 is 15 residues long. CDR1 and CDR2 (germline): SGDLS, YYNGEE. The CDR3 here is CASSPLGDGTYEQYF. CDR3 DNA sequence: TGTGCCAGCAGCCCGCTAGGGGACGGGACCTACGAGCAGTACTTC.

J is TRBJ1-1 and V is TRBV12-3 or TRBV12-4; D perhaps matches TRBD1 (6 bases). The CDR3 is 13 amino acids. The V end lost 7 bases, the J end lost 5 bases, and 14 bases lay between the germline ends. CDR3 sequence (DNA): TGTGCCAGCACAAGTCGAGGGGGGACTGAAGCTTTCTTT. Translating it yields CASTSRGGTEAFF.

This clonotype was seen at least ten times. The CDR3 DNA sequence: TGTGCCAGCAGCTTGGGACGGAGCAATCAGCCCCAGCATTTT. Its protein is CASSLGRSNQPQHF. The J gene is TRBJ1-5, the V gene TRBV7-2; TRBD1 might be the D (5 bases). Between the trimmed V and J ends, which lost 3 bases and 1 base, there was a span of 7 bases. The CDR3 runs to 14 residues. The germline V gene has CDR1 SGHTA and CDR2 FQGNSA.

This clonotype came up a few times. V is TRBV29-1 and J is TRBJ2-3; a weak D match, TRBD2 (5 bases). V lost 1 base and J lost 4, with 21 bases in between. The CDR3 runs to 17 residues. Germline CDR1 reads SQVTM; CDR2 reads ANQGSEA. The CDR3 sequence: CSVEGPLVAPGADTQYF. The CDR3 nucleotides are TGCAGCGTTGAAGGACCACTAGTCGCCCCTGGGGCAGATACGCAGTATTTT.

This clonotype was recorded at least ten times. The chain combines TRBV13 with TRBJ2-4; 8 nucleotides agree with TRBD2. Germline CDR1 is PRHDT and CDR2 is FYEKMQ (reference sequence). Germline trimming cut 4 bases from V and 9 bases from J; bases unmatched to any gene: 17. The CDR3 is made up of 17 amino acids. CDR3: CASSSNEGASGPAIQYF. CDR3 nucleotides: TGTGCCAGCAGCTCTAACGAAGGGGCTAGCGGGCCAGCCATTCAGTACTTC.

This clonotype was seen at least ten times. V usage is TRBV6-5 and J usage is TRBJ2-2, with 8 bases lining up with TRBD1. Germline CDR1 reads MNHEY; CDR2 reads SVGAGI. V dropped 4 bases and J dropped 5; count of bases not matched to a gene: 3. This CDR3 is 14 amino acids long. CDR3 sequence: CASSSDRATGELFF. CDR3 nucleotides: TGTGCCAGCAGTTCGGACAGGGCGACCGGGGAGCTGTTTTTT.

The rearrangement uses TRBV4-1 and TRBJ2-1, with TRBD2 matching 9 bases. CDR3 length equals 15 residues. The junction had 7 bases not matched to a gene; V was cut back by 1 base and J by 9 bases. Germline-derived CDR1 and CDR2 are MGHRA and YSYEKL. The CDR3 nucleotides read TGCGCCAGCAGCCAAGGTGGCGGGGGGGGTCCTGAGCAGTTCTTC. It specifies CASSQGGGGGPEQFF.

CDR3 bases: TGTGCCAGCAGCACCGCAACAGGGGACACTGAAGCTTTCTTT. The encoded protein is CASSTATGDTEAFF. This rearrangement joins TRBV7-6 to TRBJ1-1; TRBD1 aligns across 7 bases. Per the germline V gene, CDR1 is SGHVS and CDR2 is FNYEAQ. This CDR3 has 14 amino acids. Trimming took 5 bases from V and 3 from J; bases not matched to a gene: 6.

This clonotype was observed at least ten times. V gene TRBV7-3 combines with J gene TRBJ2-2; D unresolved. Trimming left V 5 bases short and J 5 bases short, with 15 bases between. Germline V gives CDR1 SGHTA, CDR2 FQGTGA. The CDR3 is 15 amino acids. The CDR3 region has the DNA TGTGCCAGCAGCCCCAAGTCGAGTACGACCGGGGAGCTGTTTTTT. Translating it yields CASSPKSSTTGELFF.

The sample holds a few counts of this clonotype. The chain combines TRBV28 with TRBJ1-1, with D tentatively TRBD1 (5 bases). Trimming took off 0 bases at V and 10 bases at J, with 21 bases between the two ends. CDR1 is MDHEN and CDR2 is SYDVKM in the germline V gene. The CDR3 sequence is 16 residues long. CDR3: CASSLWDSYGRVRAFF. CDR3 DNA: TGTGCCAGCAGTTTATGGGATAGCTACGGCAGGGTAAGAGCTTTCTTT.

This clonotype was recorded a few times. The CDR3 sequence is CASSLAGGYTHEQYF. As DNA, the CDR3 is TGCGCCAGCAGCCTAGCGGGAGGTTACACCCACGAGCAGTACTTC. The genes are TRBV5-1 and TRBJ2-7, with TRBD2 matching over 11 bases. CDR1 and CDR2 (germline): SGHRS, YFSETQ. The trim removed 4 bases at V and 5 bases at J, leaving 8 bases unmatched. CDR3 size: 15 residues.

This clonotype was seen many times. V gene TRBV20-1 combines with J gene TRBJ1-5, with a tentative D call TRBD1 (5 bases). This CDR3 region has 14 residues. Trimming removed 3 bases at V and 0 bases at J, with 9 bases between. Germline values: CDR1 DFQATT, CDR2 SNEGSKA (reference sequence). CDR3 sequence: CSASGTDSNQPQHF. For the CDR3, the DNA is TGCAGTGCTAGCGGGACGGATAGCAATCAGCCCCAGCATTTT.

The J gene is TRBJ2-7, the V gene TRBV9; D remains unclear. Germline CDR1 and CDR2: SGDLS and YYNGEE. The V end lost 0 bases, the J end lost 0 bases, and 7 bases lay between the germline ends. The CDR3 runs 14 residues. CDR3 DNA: TGTGCCAGCAGCGTAGCAGGAATCTCCTACGAGCAGTACTTC. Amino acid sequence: CASSVAGISYEQYF.